This entry concerns a single TCR beta chain. This clone's antigen is unknown. No clone much larger than this one lies a single base away; base qualities are absent. Trimming costs V 4 bases and J 13 bases, and their ends lie 23 bases apart. Reading the germline V gene gives CDR1 KGHSY and CDR2 FQNENV. Counted from cysteine to phenylalanine, this CDR3 has 16 amino acids. The DNA shown is the 48-base CDR3, in frame from base 1. This specimen comes from a study of T cell responses to AZD1222 COVID-19 vaccine (dated by TCRdb to the early 2020s). At the level of the whole study: AZD1222 recipients whose second dose came at about 4 weeks and those whose second dose came at about 12 weeks were combined into one group, since spike-specific TCR depth and breadth did not differ between the two schedules. A total of roughly 240 trial participants underwent TCR sequencing, of whom 207 received two doses of AZD1222 and 26 received two doses of the MenACWY control vaccine. Enrollment into the trials was organized by age into subgroups of 18-55, 56-69 and 70-plus years, and those subgroups contained approximately 150, 30 and 60 TCR-sequenced participants, respectively.

Results and caveats for the whole study, not just this receptor: In the small 56-69-year group, the increase in depth fell short of significance, most likely because of low power. The vaccine-associated CD4 TCRs covered the entire spike protein, and the dominant responses fell in regions 160-218 and 743-854. Because no day 14 peak-response samples were available, repertoires were characterized only after the peak T cell response. After two AZD1222 doses, spike-specific TCR breadth and depth were significantly higher than at day 0 and than in MenACWY recipients. Only six AZD1222 recipients were SARS-CoV-2 seropositive at baseline, limiting conclusions about previously exposed vaccinees. Reportedly, close to half of the unique spike-specific TCRs recognized epitopes lying outside the regions that are mutated in the B.1.351 and B.1.1.7 variants. Most participants were white British and females outnumbered males, and the authors suggested that clonal diversity may have been underestimated.

The label giving this sample's time point can be read as: baseline before first vaccination. Vaccinee samples came from UK trials COV001 and COV002, including a single-blind randomized controlled phase 2/3 trial of AZD1222 (ChAdOx1 nCoV-19) in healthy adults. Trial participant PBMC samples were collected at day 0 and day 28 after the second dose for TCRbeta chain sequencing. The CDR3 regions of human TCRbeta chains were analyzed by immunosequencing. Turning to the authors' computational methods: TCRs in the repertoires were compared against a reference library of SARS-CoV-2-specific TCRs that had been generated with the MIRA antigen-specificity platform. Breadth meant the fraction of unique TCRs that were SARS-CoV-2-associated, whereas depth meant the fraction of total T cells that were SARS-CoV-2-associated. Using the MIRA data, each spike-specific TCR was mapped to the spike region that the TCR reacts to and placed in a CD4 or CD8 class. Log10-transformed breadth and depth values were compared by one-way ANOVA with Sidak's multiple comparisons tests. Imported from immuneACCESS, the table was reduced by TCRdb to in-frame sequences with V and J called. These copies leave out some clones; in studies compared against another copy, an unresolved V gene accounts for under half, and the cause of the remainder is not known. The V and J calls and clone size were taken over from that table, and D and trimming were inferred from the DNA. The sample table lists about 140,000 clones, around nine tenths of them with a count of one. The top ten clonotypes cover approximately 3.4% of the sample.

The sequence was collected from an adult in good health. In this chain, TRBV16 is recombined with TRBJ1-6; TRBD1 is possibly the D segment (6 matching bases). This material consisted of peripheral blood, taken on day 0 of AZD1222 vaccination. The CDR3 amino acid sequence is: CASSPTGGTGSLPLHF. The nucleotide sequence reads TGTGCCAGCAGCCCCACGGGGGGCACTGGGTCGCTGCCCCTCCACTTT.